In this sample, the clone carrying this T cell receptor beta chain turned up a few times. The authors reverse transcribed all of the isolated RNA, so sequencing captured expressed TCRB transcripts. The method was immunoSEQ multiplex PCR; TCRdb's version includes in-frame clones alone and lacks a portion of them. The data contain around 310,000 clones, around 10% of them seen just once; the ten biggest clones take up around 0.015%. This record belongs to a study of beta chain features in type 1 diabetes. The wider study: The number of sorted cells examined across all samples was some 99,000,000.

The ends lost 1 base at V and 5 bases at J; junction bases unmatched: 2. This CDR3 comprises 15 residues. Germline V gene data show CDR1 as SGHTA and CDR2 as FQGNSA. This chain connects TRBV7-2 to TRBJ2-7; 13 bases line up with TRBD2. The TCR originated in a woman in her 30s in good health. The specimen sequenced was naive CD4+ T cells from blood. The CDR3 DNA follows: TGTGCCAGCAGCTTAGGGACTAGCGGGAGAAACGAGCAGTACTTC. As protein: CASSLGTSGRNEQYF.